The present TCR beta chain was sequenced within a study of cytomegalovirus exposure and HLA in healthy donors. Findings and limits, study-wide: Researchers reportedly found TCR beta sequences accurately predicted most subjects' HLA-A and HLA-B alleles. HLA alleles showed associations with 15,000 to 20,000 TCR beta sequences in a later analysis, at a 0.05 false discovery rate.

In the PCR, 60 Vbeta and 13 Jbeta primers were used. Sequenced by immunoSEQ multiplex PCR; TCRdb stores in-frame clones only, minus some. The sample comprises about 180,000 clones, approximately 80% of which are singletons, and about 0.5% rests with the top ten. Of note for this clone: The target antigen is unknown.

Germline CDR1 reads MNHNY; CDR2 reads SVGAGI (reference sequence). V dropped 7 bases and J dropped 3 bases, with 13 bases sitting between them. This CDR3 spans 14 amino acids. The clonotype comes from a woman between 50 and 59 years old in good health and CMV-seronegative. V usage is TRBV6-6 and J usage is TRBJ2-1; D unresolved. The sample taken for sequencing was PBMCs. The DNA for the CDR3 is TGTGCCAGCACCCTCTCTGCGGACTACAATGAGCAGTTCTTC. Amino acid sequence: CASTLSADYNEQFF.